The sequence of this T cell receptor beta chain was determined in a study of blood T cell repertoires in COVID-19. At the level of the study: Donors in Cohort 3 counted as recovered after two negative PCRs, clearance, or symptom resolution.

All enrollees were roughly 18 to 90 years old and from approximately 25 US areas. As processed by the authors: Counts of nucleated cells, estimated from reference gene primer amplification, were obtained. The table came from immunoSEQ multiplex PCR; TCRdb's copy has only in-frame clones and leaves some out. Clone size and V and J calls were adopted from that table, with D and trimming inferred from the DNA. The data hold 150,000 to 200,000 clones, with around 83% observed a single time. Germline V CDR1 and CDR2: SGDLS, YYNGEE. V lost 3 bases and J lost 5; bases outside the gene matches: 10. The length of the CDR3 is 16 residues.

The sequence was collected from a woman aged 35 to 49 in a cohort exposed to, infected with or recovered from COVID-19 (not recorded which). The chain combines TRBV9 with TRBJ1-1, with TRBD1 identical over 10 bases. The source material was PBMCs or T cells enriched from blood (not recorded which). The CDR3 reads CASSAPTGGVGTEAFF. CDR3 coding DNA: TGTGCCAGCAGCGCCCCGACAGGGGGCGTTGGGACTGAAGCTTTCTTT.